The clone carrying this T cell receptor (beta chain) was recorded only once. This CDR3 spans 14 amino acids. Trimming stripped 6 bases from V and 2 bases from J, with 8 bases between. Germline CDR1 SGHVS, CDR2 FNYEAQ. The sample is drawn from a study of T cells in tumors after PD-1 blockade. Study information: Prior checkpoint blockade, systemic immunosuppressant use, or anti-cancer therapy within 4 weeks excluded patients.

Assay used: immunoSEQ multiplex PCR; TCRdb lists only in-frame clones, some missing. The sample has about 25,000 clones, about 82% seen once; the top ten hold approximately 12%. The clonotype comes from a human donor with basal cell carcinoma. Here the sequenced sample was PBMCs, taken after anti-PD-1 treatment. This chain links TRBV7-6 with TRBJ1-6; D gene ambiguous. CDR3 DNA sequence: TGTGCCAGCAGTCGGGAGGCCTATAATTCACCCCTCCACTTT. Translating gives CASSREAYNSPLHF.